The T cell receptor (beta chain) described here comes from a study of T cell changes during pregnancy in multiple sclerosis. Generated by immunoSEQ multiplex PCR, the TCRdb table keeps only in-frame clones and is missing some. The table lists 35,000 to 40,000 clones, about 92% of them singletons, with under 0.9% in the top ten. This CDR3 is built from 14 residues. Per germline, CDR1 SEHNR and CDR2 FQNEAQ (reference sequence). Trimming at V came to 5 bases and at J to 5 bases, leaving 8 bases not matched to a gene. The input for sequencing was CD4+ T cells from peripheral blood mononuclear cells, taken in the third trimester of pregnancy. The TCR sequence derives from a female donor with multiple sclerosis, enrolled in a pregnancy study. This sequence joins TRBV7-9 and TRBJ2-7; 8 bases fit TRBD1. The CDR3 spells CASSPQTGANEQYF. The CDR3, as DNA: TGTGCCAGCAGCCCCCAGACAGGGGCCAACGAGCAGTACTTC.